The T cell receptor beta chain described here comes from a study of HIV-infected patients and healthy controls. This clonotype has a count of ten or more. Its specificity is unknown. One junction end disagrees with the germline gene, perhaps due to a read error. The study's findings and limits: HIV+ repertoires were severely depleted of MAIT alpha-chain CDR3s, unlike healthy controls.

500 ng RNA was reverse transcribed with alpha and beta constant-region primers. Each of the alpha and beta chains got its own library through chain-specific third strand synthesis with indices. Second strand synthesis was primed from the SP2 site. TCRdb itself ran the 5' RACE reads through MiXCR, one entry per CDR3 protein. This sample carries some 20,000 distinct CDR3 sequences, roughly 9% of them seen once, and the ten largest clones take 6% to 7%. The repertoire came from unfractionated whole blood and reflected all unsorted peripheral T cells. The CDR3 has 15 residues. What was sequenced was blood. The chain links TRBV12-3 or TRBV12-4 to TRBJ2-7, with 7 bases fitting TRBD2. The sequence derives from an adult in good health. CDR3 region: CASMGQAGSSYDQYF. The CDR3 DNA reads as TGTGCCAGCATGGGTCAAGCGGGGTCTTCCTACGATCAGTACTTC.